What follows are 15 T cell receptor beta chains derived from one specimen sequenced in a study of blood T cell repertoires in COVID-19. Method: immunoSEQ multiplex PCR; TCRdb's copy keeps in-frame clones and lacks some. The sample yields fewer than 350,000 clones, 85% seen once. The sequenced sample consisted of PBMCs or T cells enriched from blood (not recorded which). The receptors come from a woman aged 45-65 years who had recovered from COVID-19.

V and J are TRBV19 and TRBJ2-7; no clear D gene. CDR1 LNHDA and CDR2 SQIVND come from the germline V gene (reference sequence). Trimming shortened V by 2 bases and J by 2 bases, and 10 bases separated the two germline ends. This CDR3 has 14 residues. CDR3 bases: TGTGCCAGTAGTATAACGACACAAGCCTACGAGCAGTACTTC. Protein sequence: CASSITTQAYEQYF.

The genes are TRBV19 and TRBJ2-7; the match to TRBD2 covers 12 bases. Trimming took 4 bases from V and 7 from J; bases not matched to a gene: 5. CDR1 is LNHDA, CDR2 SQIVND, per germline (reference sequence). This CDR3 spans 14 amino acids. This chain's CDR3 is CASSRTSGAREQYF. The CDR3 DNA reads TGTGCCAGTAGTAGGACTAGCGGGGCGCGGGAGCAGTACTTC.

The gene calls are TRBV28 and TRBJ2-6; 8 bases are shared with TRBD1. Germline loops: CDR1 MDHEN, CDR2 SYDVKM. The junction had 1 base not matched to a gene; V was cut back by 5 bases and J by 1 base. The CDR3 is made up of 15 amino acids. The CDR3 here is CASSRTGSGANVLTF. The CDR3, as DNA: TGTGCCAGCAGTCGGACAGGGTCTGGGGCCAACGTCCTGACTTTC.

CDR3: CASSLAVVLADTGELFF. The CDR3 DNA sequence: TGCGCCAGCAGCTTGGCCGTGGTCCTAGCGGACACCGGGGAGCTGTTTTTT. This chain joins TRBV5-1 and TRBJ2-2; 7 positions match TRBD2. V lost 0 bases to trimming and J lost 3 bases; unmatched junction nucleotides: 8. The germline V gene encodes CDR1 SGHRS and CDR2 YFSETQ. The length of the CDR3 is 17 residues.

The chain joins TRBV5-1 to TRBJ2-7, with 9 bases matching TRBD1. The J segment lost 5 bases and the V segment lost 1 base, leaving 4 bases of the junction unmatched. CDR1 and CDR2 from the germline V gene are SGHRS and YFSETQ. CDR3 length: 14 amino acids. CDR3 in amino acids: CASSLTQGADEQYF. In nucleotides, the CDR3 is TGCGCCAGCAGCTTGACACAGGGGGCAGACGAGCAGTACTTC.

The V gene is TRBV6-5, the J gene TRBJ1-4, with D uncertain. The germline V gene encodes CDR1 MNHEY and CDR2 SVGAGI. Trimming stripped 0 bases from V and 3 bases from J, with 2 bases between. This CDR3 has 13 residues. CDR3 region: CASSYSANEKLFF. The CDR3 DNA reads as TGTGCCAGCAGTTACTCCGCTAATGAAAAACTGTTTTTT.

This CDR3 reads CASSIDRRGTTNEKLFF. CDR3 bases: TGTGCCAGTAGTATTGACCGACGAGGAACAACTAATGAAAAACTGTTTTTT. The chain uses TRBV19 and TRBJ1-4; no definite D call. Germline CDR1 is LNHDA and CDR2 is SQIVND (reference sequence). The CDR3 length is 17 residues. Deletions cut 3 bases from V and 0 bases from J, with 14 bases between.

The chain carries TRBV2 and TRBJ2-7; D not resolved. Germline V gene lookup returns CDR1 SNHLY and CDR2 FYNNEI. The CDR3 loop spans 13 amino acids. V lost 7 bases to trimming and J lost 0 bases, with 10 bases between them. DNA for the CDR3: TGTGCCAGCAACGGCGGATACTCCTACGAGCAGTACTTC. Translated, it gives CASNGGYSYEQYF.

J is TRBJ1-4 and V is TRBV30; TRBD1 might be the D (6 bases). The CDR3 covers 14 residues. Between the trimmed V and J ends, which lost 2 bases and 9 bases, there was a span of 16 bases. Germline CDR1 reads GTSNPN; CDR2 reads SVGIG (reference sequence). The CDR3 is CAWSHPGTPQKLFF. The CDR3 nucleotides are TGTGCCTGGAGTCACCCCGGGACACCTCAAAAACTGTTTTTT. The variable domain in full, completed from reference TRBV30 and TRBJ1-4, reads SQTIHQWPATLVQPVGSPLSLECTVEGTSNPNLYWYRQAAGRGLQLLFYSVGIGQISSEVPQNLSASRPQDRQFILSSKKLLLSDSGFYLCAWSHPGTPQKLFFGSGTQLSVL.

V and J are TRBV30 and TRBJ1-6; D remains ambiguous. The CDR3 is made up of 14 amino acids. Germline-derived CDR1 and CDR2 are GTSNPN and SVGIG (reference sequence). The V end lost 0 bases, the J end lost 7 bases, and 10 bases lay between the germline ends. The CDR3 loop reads CAWSVTTGNSPLHF. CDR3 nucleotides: TGTGCCTGGAGTGTCACAACGGGGAATTCACCCCTCCACTTT.

This CDR3 reads CASSQVLAGGIYQETQYF. CDR3 in DNA: TGTGCCAGCAGCCAAGTTCTAGCGGGAGGGATATACCAAGAGACCCAGTACTTC. The chain combines TRBV3-1 (or the pseudogene TRBV3-2) with TRBJ2-5, with 12 bases lining up with TRBD2. Germline V lookup: CDR1 LGHDT, CDR2 YNNKEL (reference sequence). V lost 1 base to trimming and J lost 0 bases; unmatched junction nucleotides: 6. The CDR3 runs 18 residues.

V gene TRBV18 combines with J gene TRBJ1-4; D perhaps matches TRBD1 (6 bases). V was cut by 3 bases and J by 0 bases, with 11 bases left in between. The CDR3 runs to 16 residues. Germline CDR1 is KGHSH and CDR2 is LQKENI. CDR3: CASSPGTPSTNEKLFF. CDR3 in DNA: TGTGCCAGCTCACCTGGGACACCATCAACTAATGAAAAACTGTTTTTT.

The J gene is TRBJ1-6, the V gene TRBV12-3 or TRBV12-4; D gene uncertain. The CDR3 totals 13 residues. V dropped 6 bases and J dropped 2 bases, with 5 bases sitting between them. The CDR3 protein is CASSGAYNSPLHF. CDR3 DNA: TGTGCCAGCAGCGGGGCCTATAATTCACCCCTCCACTTT.

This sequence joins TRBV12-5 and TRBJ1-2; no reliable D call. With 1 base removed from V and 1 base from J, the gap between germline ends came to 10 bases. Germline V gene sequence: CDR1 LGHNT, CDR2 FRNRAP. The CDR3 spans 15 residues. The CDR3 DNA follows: TGTGCTAGTGGTTTGGCACCTGGACTTAACTATGGCTACACCTTC. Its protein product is CASGLAPGLNYGYTF.

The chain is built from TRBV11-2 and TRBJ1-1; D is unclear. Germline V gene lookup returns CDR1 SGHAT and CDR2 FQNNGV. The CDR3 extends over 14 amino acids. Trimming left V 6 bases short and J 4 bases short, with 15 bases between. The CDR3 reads CASRMCYGCTEAFF. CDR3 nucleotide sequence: TGTGCCAGCAGAATGTGTTACGGGTGCACTGAAGCTTTCTTT.